The 9 T cell receptor beta chains below were found in one sample sequenced in a study of blood T cell repertoires in COVID-19. Clones were read by immunoSEQ multiplex PCR, and TCRdb kept only the in-frame ones, dropping some. This table has 300,000 to 400,000 clones, around 85% appearing once. Input material: PBMCs or T cells enriched from blood (not recorded which). Source of these receptors: a woman aged 40 to 50 with acute COVID-19.

The V gene is TRBV19, the J gene TRBJ2-2, with D possibly being TRBD2 (6 bases). This CDR3 contains 16 residues. Germline CDR1 and CDR2: LNHDA and SQIVND (reference sequence). V gave up 0 bases and J gave up 6 bases, with 14 bases separating them. In DNA, the CDR3 is TGTGCCAGTAGTATAGATGGGAGTTGGGGGGCCGGGGAGCTGTTTTTT. Encoded protein: CASSIDGSWGAGELFF.

Here the CDR3 DNA reads TGTGCCATCAGTGGGGAGCGGGGAAAAAACTACGAGCAGTACTTC. It codes for CAISGERGKNYEQYF. The chain recombines TRBV10-3 with TRBJ2-7; TRBD2 agrees at 7 bases. The junction had 9 bases not matched to a gene; V was cut back by 4 bases and J by 3 bases. The CDR3 sequence is 15 residues long. CDR1 is ENHRY and CDR2 is SYGVKD in the germline V gene.

The J gene is TRBJ2-1, the V gene TRBV7-8, with TRBD2 matching over 10 bases. The CDR3 is made up of 14 amino acids. Germline loops: CDR1 SGHVS, CDR2 FQNEAQ. V lost 5 bases to trimming and J lost 6 bases; unmatched junction nucleotides: 4. The CDR3 region has the DNA TGTGCCAGCAGCCAAATAGCGGGGGGCAATGAGCAGTTCTTC. This translates into CASSQIAGGNEQFF. Filled out from reference TRBV7-8 and TRBJ2-1, the complete variable domain reads GAGVSQSPRYKVAKRGQDVALRCDPISGHVSLFWYQQALGQGPEFLTYFQNEAQLDKSGLPSDRFFAERPEGSVSTLKIQRTQQEDSAVYLCASSQIAGGNEQFFGPGTRLTVL.

The V gene is TRBV4-1, the J gene TRBJ2-4; D gene ambiguous. The germline gives CDR1 MGHRA, CDR2 YSYEKL. V lost 0 bases, J lost 0 bases, and 15 bases lay in between. CDR3 size: 18 residues. The CDR3 spells CASSQDLGSLLAKNIQYF. The CDR3 DNA sequence: TGCGCCAGCAGCCAAGATCTAGGCAGCCTGCTAGCCAAAAACATTCAGTACTTC.

The V call is TRBV27, the J call TRBJ1-1; 8 positions match TRBD1. This CDR3 is built from 15 residues. Per the germline V gene, CDR1 is MNHEY and CDR2 is SMNVEV (reference sequence). With V trimmed by 3 bases and J by 2 bases, 5 bases remained unmatched. The CDR3, as DNA: TGTGCCAGCAGTTTTTCCCCAGGGGGCAACACTGAAGCTTTCTTT. This translates into CASSFSPGGNTEAFF.

The chain employs TRBV28 and TRBJ2-3, with 9 positions matching TRBD1. J gave up 6 bases and V 3 bases, and 13 bases lay outside the gene matches. The CDR3 consists of 17 residues. Germline lookup yields CDR1 MDHEN and CDR2 SYDVKM. In DNA, the CDR3 is TGTGCCAGCAGTTTTTCGTGGGGTGACAGGGGGACCGATACGCAGTATTTT. Its protein is CASSFSWGDRGTDTQYF.

DNA for the CDR3: TGTGCCAGCAGTCCTACTCGGCTAGCGGCCGGGGAGCTGTTTTTT. It is translated as CASSPTRLAAGELFF. The rearrangement uses TRBV6-5 and TRBJ2-2, with TRBD2 matching over 7 bases. There are 15 residues in the CDR3. V lost 5 bases, J lost 6 bases, and 9 bases stayed unmatched. In germline, CDR1 is MNHEY, CDR2 SVGAGI.

CDR3 residues: CASSLGPSGEQYF. CDR3 nucleotides: TGTGCCAGCAGCCTAGGGCCTAGTGGCGAGCAGTACTTC. The V and J genes are TRBV7-2 and TRBJ2-7; D is unclear. The germline CDR1 and CDR2 sequences are SGHTA and FQGNSA. The CDR3 totals 13 residues. Trimming pared 5 bases from V and 6 bases from J, leaving 14 bases between.

This clone was detected once. The chain joins TRBV2 to TRBJ1-4; D not resolved. V was cut by 8 bases and J by 7 bases, with 8 bases left in between. The CDR3 spans 11 residues. In germline, CDR1 is SNHLY, CDR2 FYNNEI. CDR3 sequence: CASLRGEKLFF. Written as DNA, the CDR3 is TGTGCCAGCCTACGGGGTGAAAAACTGTTTTTT.